Given below is one T cell receptor beta chain in context. The sample originates from a study of T-cell memory formation after mild COVID-19. MiXCR was run by TCRdb on the 5' RACE reads, yielding one entry per CDR3 protein. The sample gives 280,000 or so distinct CDR3 sequences, under 8.5% of which show up once; roughly 23% is in the top ten. Sequencing used PBMCs or a T cell subset sorted from them (not recorded which). This TCR was sampled from a man aged 18 to 35 who had mild COVID-19 (a few samples of this study predate the infection). Cell type and time point are not known.

Here the CDR3 reads CASSYRGNEQFV. CDR3 DNA sequence: TGTGCCAGCAGTTACAGGGGGAATGAGCAGTTCGTC. V and J are TRBV5-6 and TRBJ2-7; 8 nucleotides align to TRBD1. This CDR3 is built from 12 residues. Per germline, CDR1 SGHDT and CDR2 YYEEEE.